Listed here are 19 T cell receptor beta chains from one sample, sequenced in a study of cytomegalovirus exposure and HLA in healthy donors (dated by TCRdb to the late 2010s). The library was made by the immunoSEQ multiplex PCR assay. For the multiplex PCR, a mixture combining 60 forward primers for TCR Vbeta segments and 13 reverse primers for TCR Jbeta segments was used. TCRdb retrieved this table from immuneACCESS and kept in-frame rearrangements only. Not all clones are present; in checked studies, unresolved V genes account for under half, and no reason is known for the remainder. This sample lists 250,000 to 350,000 clones; 80% were detected once. The top ten hold about 0.3% of the sample. Sequencing was carried out using PBMCs. These receptors all stem from a girl aged 2 to 9 in good health and CMV-seronegative.

This clone was seen a few times. The gene calls are TRBV5-1 and TRBJ1-3; no reliable D call. There are 14 residues in the CDR3. Trimming removed 2 bases at V and 4 bases at J, with 10 bases between. Germline V lookup: CDR1 SGHRS, CDR2 YFSETQ. CDR3 region: CASSFNPGGNTIYF. Written as DNA, the CDR3 is TGCGCCAGCAGCTTTAACCCGGGAGGAAACACCATATATTTT.

The chain joins TRBV10-1 to TRBJ2-1; 8 nucleotides line up with TRBD2. The V gene end was trimmed by 7 bases and the J gene end by 2 bases; junction bases not matched to a gene: 7. The CDR3 spans 15 residues. CDR1 and CDR2 (germline): WNHNN, SYGVQD (reference sequence). The CDR3 is CASTPTSGAYNEQFF. The CDR3 nucleotides are TGCGCCAGCACCCCCACTAGCGGAGCCTACAATGAGCAGTTCTTC.

CDR3: CASRPSGGADQPQHF. The DNA for the CDR3 is TGTGCCAGCAGACCTTCAGGGGGCGCCGATCAGCCCCAGCATTTT. The V call is TRBV6-6, the J call TRBJ1-5; 8 bases match TRBD1. CDR1 MNHNY and CDR2 SVGAGI come from the germline V gene (reference sequence). The CDR3 has 15 amino acids. Losses at the gene ends were 6 bases for V and 5 bases for J; bases not matched to a gene: 9.

This chain links TRBV21-1 with TRBJ1-1; the table assigns TRBD1, which was not confirmed against the DNA. TRBV21-1 is reported as a pseudogene. CDR3 size: 15 residues. This chain's CDR3 is CASSNLAQVDTEAFF. CDR3 in DNA: TGTGCCAGCAGCAACTTGGCCCAAGTCGACACTGAAGCTTTCTTT.

The chain links TRBV7-8 to TRBJ1-1, with D unclear. Deletions cut 0 bases from V and 7 bases from J, with 15 bases between. This CDR3 region has 15 residues. CDR1 SGHVS and CDR2 FQNEAQ come from the germline V gene. The CDR3: CASSLATAGRDEAFF. The DNA for the CDR3 is TGTGCCAGCAGCTTAGCGACTGCGGGGAGGGATGAAGCTTTCTTT.

This sequence joins TRBV5-4 and TRBJ2-1; 14 nucleotides match TRBD2. With V trimmed by 3 bases and J by 6 bases, 14 bases remained unmatched. Germline V lookup: CDR1 SGHNT, CDR2 YYREEE (reference sequence). The CDR3 is made up of 19 amino acids. DNA of the CDR3: TGTGCCAGCAGCTCCGGGACTAGCGGGAGAAAAGGGTATGGCAATGAGCAGTTCTTC. This sequence encodes CASSSGTSGRKGYGNEQFF. The variable domain in full, completed from reference TRBV5-4 and TRBJ2-1, reads ETGVTQSPTHLIKTRGQQVTLRCSSQSGHNTVSWYQQALGQGPQFIFQYYREEENGRGNFPPRFSGLQFPNYSSELNVNALELDDSALYLCASSSGTSGRKGYGNEQFFGPGTRLTVL.

This clone was observed once. The chain links TRBV2 to TRBJ1-6; no firm D call. V lost 7 bases and J 0 bases, leaving 7 bases between the germline ends. This CDR3 is 14 amino acids long. CDR1 is SNHLY, CDR2 FYNNEI, per germline. CDR3 protein: CASTRSSYNSPLHF. The CDR3 DNA is TGTGCCAGCACGCGGAGCTCCTATAATTCACCCCTCCACTTT.

This clone was seen a handful of times. This sequence joins TRBV7-9 and TRBJ2-3, with 8 bases identical to TRBD1. Germline CDR1 reads SEHNR; CDR2 reads FQNEAQ (reference sequence). Unmatched junction bases numbered 5, after V lost 7 bases and J lost 5 bases. CDR3 length: 13 residues. CDR3 sequence (DNA): TGTGCCAGCACAGGGGGCTTCGTAGATACGCAGTATTTT. Protein: CASTGGFVDTQYF.

This chain joins TRBV6-5 and TRBJ1-6; TRBD1 matches 8 bases. This CDR3 has 16 amino acids. With 0 bases clipped from V and 7 bases from J, the junction kept 5 bases outside the gene matches. Germline loops: CDR1 MNHEY, CDR2 SVGAGI. CDR3 region: CASSYSRTGTNSPLHF. CDR3 DNA sequence: TGTGCCAGCAGTTACTCGAGGACAGGGACAAATTCACCCCTCCACTTT.

This clone was seen just once. The gene calls are TRBV2 and TRBJ2-3, with 9 bases aligning to TRBD1. J gave up 3 bases and V 4 bases, and 2 bases lay outside the gene matches. The CDR3 is made up of 14 amino acids. The germline V gene encodes CDR1 SNHLY and CDR2 FYNNEI. DNA of the CDR3: TGTGCCAGCAGTGCGGGGACAGGGACAGATACGCAGTATTTT. Translated: CASSAGTGTDTQYF.

The chain joins TRBV9 to TRBJ2-1; the D gene is possibly TRBD2 (6 bases). Germline CDR1 is SGDLS and CDR2 is YYNGEE. CDR3 size: 14 residues. V was trimmed by 3 bases and J by 7 bases, leaving 14 bases between them. The CDR3 DNA reads as TGTGCCAGCAGCGCCCAAACGGGGGAAAATGAGCAGTTCTTC. The encoded protein is CASSAQTGENEQFF.

The count of this clone is one. The chain recombines TRBV2 with TRBJ1-5; TRBD1 matches 9 bases. V trimming: 11 bases; J trimming: 7 bases; junction bases outside the gene matches: 6. The CDR3 is 12 residues long. Germline CDR1 reads SNHLY; CDR2 reads FYNNEI. The chain's CDR3 is CARGTGRQPQHF. The DNA for the CDR3 is TGTGCCCGAGGGACAGGGCGGCAGCCCCAGCATTTT.

V gene TRBV27 combines with J gene TRBJ2-3; 7 bases align to TRBD1. This CDR3 is built from 15 residues. CDR1 and CDR2 (germline): MNHEY, SMNVEV (reference sequence). V lost 6 bases, J lost 0 bases, and 6 bases stayed unmatched. CDR3 sequence (DNA): TGTGCCAGCAGAACGGACAGGCGTAGCACAGATACGCAGTATTTT. It encodes CASRTDRRSTDTQYF.

The rearrangement links TRBV28 to TRBJ1-4, with TRBD1 as a possible D gene (5 bases). The length of the CDR3 is 16 residues. CDR1 is MDHEN and CDR2 is SYDVKM in the germline V gene. V was cut by 6 bases and J by 0 bases, with 14 bases left in between. CDR3 sequence: CASSPGGAATNEKLFF. The CDR3 DNA is TGTGCCAGCAGCCCGGGGGGTGCCGCAACTAATGAAAAACTGTTTTTT.

The rearrangement links TRBV9 to TRBJ1-1, with D possibly being TRBD1 (5 bases). Trimming took 1 base from V and 7 from J, leaving 11 bases between them. Germline V CDR1 and CDR2: SGDLS, YYNGEE. The CDR3 totals 13 residues. The CDR3 is CASSVLGASEAFF. For the CDR3, the DNA is TGTGCCAGCAGCGTATTAGGGGCGAGTGAAGCTTTCTTT.

In the case of this clone: Other DNA sequences from this sample encode an identical CDR3 as well. The rearrangement uses TRBV19 and TRBJ1-2; D gene uncertain. The germline V gene encodes CDR1 LNHDA and CDR2 SQIVND (reference sequence). Trimming stripped 4 bases from V and 5 bases from J, with 8 bases between. CDR3 length equals 12 residues. The CDR3 reads CASSRGSYGYTF. The DNA for the CDR3 is TGTGCCAGTAGTAGAGGATCTTATGGCTACACCTTC.

The chain joins TRBV5-1 to TRBJ2-5, with 9 bases aligning to TRBD1. The CDR3 has 13 residues. V was clipped by 5 bases and J by 3 bases; unmatched bases: 2. Germline V gives CDR1 SGHRS, CDR2 YFSETQ. In nucleotides, the CDR3 is TGCGCCAGCAGGGGACAGGGAGAAGAGACCCAGTACTTC. It translates to CASRGQGEETQYF.

The gene calls are TRBV6-5 and TRBJ2-1; the D gene is possibly TRBD2 (6 bases). Germline V gene lookup returns CDR1 MNHEY and CDR2 SVGAGI. This CDR3 has 14 amino acids. V was clipped by 5 bases and J by 4 bases, with 12 bases between them. The DNA for the CDR3 is TGTGCCAGCAGTAGCTCTAGCGCATACAATGAGCAGTTCTTC. Amino acid sequence: CASSSSSAYNEQFF.

This clone appeared a single time. The V gene is TRBV18, the J gene TRBJ2-2, with 13 bases aligning to TRBD2. The germline CDR1 and CDR2 sequences are KGHSH and LQKENI. This CDR3 is built from 15 residues. V lost 3 bases, J lost 9 bases, and 4 bases stayed unmatched. The CDR3 nucleotides are TGTGCCAGCTCACCCACGGGACTAGCGGGAAGGGAGCTGTTTTTT. This translates into CASSPTGLAGRELFF.